The 17 T cell receptor beta chains below all came from one sample that was sequenced in a study of technical replicates of blood from a handful of donors. Libraries were prepared by immunoSEQ multiplex PCR; TCRdb keeps only in-frame clonotypes and omits some of them. The sample lists 55,000 to 65,000 clones; about 96% were seen once. Input material: T cells isolated from PBMCs. These receptor sequences come from a human donor in good health.

The gene calls are TRBV2 and TRBJ1-2; D gene unclear. The germline V and J ends were trimmed by 6 bases and 4 bases, with 9 bases remaining between them. The CDR3 has 12 amino acids. Germline V gives CDR1 SNHLY, CDR2 FYNNEI. The chain's CDR3 is CASRRVSYGYTF. CDR3 DNA sequence: TGTGCCAGCAGGAGGGTGAGCTATGGCTACACCTTC.

V usage is TRBV29-1 and J usage is TRBJ2-7, with TRBD1 identical over 7 bases. The V segment lost 6 bases and the J segment 3 bases; nucleotides outside the gene matches: 5. Germline CDR1 reads SQVTM; CDR2 reads ANQGSEA. The CDR3 extends over 12 amino acids. The CDR3 bases are TGCAGCGTCTCGACAGGGAACTACGAGCAGTACTTC. Encoded protein: CSVSTGNYEQYF.

The gene calls are TRBV9 and TRBJ2-3; 13 bases map to TRBD2. V lost 3 bases to trimming and J lost 5 bases; unmatched junction nucleotides: 6. The CDR3 extends over 16 amino acids. CDR1 and CDR2 from the germline V gene are SGDLS and YYNGEE. DNA of the CDR3: TGTGCCAGCAGCGCCACTAGCGGGAGGGCCCTAGATACGCAGTATTTT. Residues: CASSATSGRALDTQYF.

The chain joins TRBV25-1 to TRBJ1-1, with 11 positions matching TRBD1. Trimming at V came to 7 bases and at J to 1 base, leaving 8 bases not matched to a gene. The CDR3 runs 16 residues. The germline V gene has CDR1 MGHDK and CDR2 SYGVNS. The CDR3 sequence: CASTVRDRGGNTEAFF. DNA of the CDR3: TGTGCCAGCACCGTCCGGGACAGGGGGGGGAACACTGAAGCTTTCTTT.

The chain combines TRBV28 with TRBJ2-6; unclear D gene. The CDR3 has 14 residues. V was shortened by 9 bases and J by 4 bases, with 13 bases between the two germline ends. Germline V gene data show CDR1 as MDHEN and CDR2 as SYDVKM. DNA of the CDR3: TGTGCCAGTAGAACGTACCCAGGGGCCAACGTCCTGACTTTC. This sequence encodes CASRTYPGANVLTF.

This chain links TRBV11-2 with TRBJ2-7; possible D gene TRBD1, 7 bases. Germline CDR1 SGHAT, CDR2 FQNNGV. Deletions cut 1 base from V and 1 base from J, with 11 bases between. This CDR3 comprises 15 residues. The CDR3 DNA reads TGTGCCAGCAGCTTAGCGGCAGGGGGGTCCTACGAGCAGTACTTC. Translated, it gives CASSLAAGGSYEQYF.

V usage is TRBV29-1 and J usage is TRBJ2-7, with D perhaps TRBD2 (6 bases). The CDR3 sequence is 13 residues long. Germline-derived CDR1 and CDR2 are SQVTM and ANQGSEA. The germline V and J ends were trimmed by 5 bases and 2 bases, with 13 bases remaining between them. CDR3: CSVRSGPTYEQYF. The CDR3, as DNA: TGCAGCGTTAGAAGCGGGCCGACCTACGAGCAGTACTTC.

The chain carries TRBV7-9 and TRBJ2-3, with TRBD1 identical over 9 bases. Trimming cost V 5 bases and J 3 bases; bases outside gene matches: 6. The germline CDR1 and CDR2 sequences are SEHNR and FQNEAQ (reference sequence). This CDR3 comprises 15 residues. The CDR3 reads CASSPETGGTDTQYF. As DNA, the CDR3 is TGTGCCAGCAGCCCAGAGACAGGGGGGACAGATACGCAGTATTTT. The full variable domain, with the rest looked up from reference TRBV7-9 and TRBJ2-3, is DTGVSQNPRHKITKRGQNVTFRCDPISEHNRLYWYRQTLGQGPEFLTYFQNEAQLEKSRLLSDRFSAERPKGSFSTLEIQRTEQGDSAMYLCASSPETGGTDTQYFGPGTRLTVL.

The genes are TRBV6-4 and TRBJ2-7, with a weak D call TRBD1 (6 bases). Germline V gene data show CDR1 as MRHNA and CDR2 as SNTAGT. V lost 8 bases and J lost 5, with 19 bases in between. The CDR3 sequence is 14 residues long. The CDR3 here is CASVYRVGIHEQYF. The DNA of the CDR3 is TGTGCCAGCGTCTACAGGGTGGGTATTCACGAGCAGTACTTC.

The genes are TRBV6-5 and TRBJ2-2; perhaps TRBD2 as D (5 bases). Per the germline V gene, CDR1 is MNHEY and CDR2 is SVGAGI. This CDR3 contains 16 residues. The germline V and J ends were trimmed by 0 bases and 7 bases, with 15 bases remaining between them. The CDR3 sequence is CASSYSGGSRNGELFF. CDR3 DNA sequence: TGTGCCAGCAGTTACTCGGGTGGGAGTCGAAACGGGGAGCTGTTTTTT.

The rearrangement uses TRBV19 and TRBJ1-5; D is perhaps TRBD1 (6 bases). Germline CDR1 is LNHDA and CDR2 is SQIVND (reference sequence). The germline V and J ends were trimmed by 8 bases and 3 bases, with 17 bases remaining between them. The CDR3 covers 15 residues. CDR3 coding DNA: TGTGCCAGTGGAACCGGGACACACTTCAATCAGCCCCAGCATTTT. Translating gives CASGTGTHFNQPQHF.

This chain connects TRBV9 to TRBJ2-3, with a possible D match to TRBD2 (6 bases). The CDR3 extends over 13 amino acids. V was pared by 1 base and J by 4 bases, with 7 bases between. CDR1 and CDR2 (germline): SGDLS, YYNGEE. This chain's CDR3 is CASSVSGSDTQYF. The DNA of the CDR3 is TGTGCCAGCAGCGTAAGCGGGTCAGATACGCAGTATTTT.

V gene TRBV7-9 combines with J gene TRBJ1-1, with D perhaps matching TRBD1 (6 bases). Germline V gene lookup returns CDR1 SEHNR and CDR2 FQNEAQ (reference sequence). V lost 6 bases, J lost 4 bases, and 15 bases lay in between. CDR3 length equals 14 residues. The chain's CDR3 is CASSPREGGTEAFF. DNA for the CDR3: TGTGCCAGCAGTCCTCGGGAGGGGGGCACTGAAGCTTTCTTT.

The chain is built from TRBV10-3 and TRBJ1-4; D uncertain. Germline-derived CDR1 and CDR2 are ENHRY and SYGVKD. The CDR3 has 16 residues. Trimming stripped 2 bases from V and 2 bases from J, with 12 bases between. The CDR3 region is CAISEPEEGTNEKLFF. CDR3 DNA sequence: TGTGCCATCAGTGAGCCCGAAGAGGGTACTAATGAAAAACTGTTTTTT.

The chain is built from TRBV28 and TRBJ2-7; TRBD2 matches 8 bases. CDR3 length equals 17 residues. Per germline, CDR1 MDHEN and CDR2 SYDVKM. After removal of 2 bases from V and 1 base from J, the junction contained 10 bases not matched to a gene. The CDR3 sequence: CASSLHGRVSSSYEQYF. In DNA form, the CDR3 reads TGTGCCAGCAGTTTACACGGGAGGGTAAGTTCGTCCTACGAGCAGTACTTC.

The chain employs TRBV11-2 and TRBJ2-7, with TRBD1 matching over 9 bases. V shed 2 bases and J 7 bases; nucleotides not matched to a gene: 6. The CDR3 length is 14 residues. Germline CDR1 and CDR2: SGHAT and FQNNGV. CDR3 coding DNA: TGTGCCAGCAGCTTAAAACAGGGGGCGCTTGAGCAGTACTTC. Translating it yields CASSLKQGALEQYF. The full variable domain, rest sourced from reference TRBV11-2 and TRBJ2-7, is EAGVAQSPRYKIIEKRQSVAFWCNPISGHATLYWYQQILGQGPKLLIQFQNNGVVDDSQLPKDRFSAERLKGVDSTLKIQPAKLEDSAVYLCASSLKQGALEQYFGPGTRLTVT.

The rearrangement uses TRBV28 and TRBJ1-1; 7 bases fit TRBD1. The CDR3 runs 14 residues. Germline V lookup: CDR1 MDHEN, CDR2 SYDVKM. V lost 7 bases to trimming and J lost 5 bases; unmatched junction nucleotides: 10. The CDR3 here is CASNNAQGWTEAFF. The CDR3 nucleotides are TGTGCCAGCAACAACGCACAGGGGTGGACTGAAGCTTTCTTT.